This TCR beta chain was observed in a study of blood T cell repertoires in COVID-19. Turning to the study itself: Researchers got acute and convalescent COVID-19 samples from the United States, Italy and Spain.

V was shortened by 5 bases and J by 6 bases, with 11 bases between the two germline ends. The CDR3 consists of 12 residues. Here immunoSEQ multiplex PCR was the method, and the copy in TCRdb shows in-frame clones only, minus some. The sample shows approximately 150,000 clones, about 83% of them seen only once. This TCR came from a woman aged 80 or over with COVID-19, enrolled during active disease. The rearrangement joins TRBV12-3 or TRBV12-4 to TRBJ2-7; D may be TRBD1 (6 bases). The sequencing sample was made of peripheral blood. The DNA of the CDR3 is TGTGCCAGCAGTGGGCAGGGGCGCGAGCAGTACTTC. Its protein is CASSGQGREQYF.